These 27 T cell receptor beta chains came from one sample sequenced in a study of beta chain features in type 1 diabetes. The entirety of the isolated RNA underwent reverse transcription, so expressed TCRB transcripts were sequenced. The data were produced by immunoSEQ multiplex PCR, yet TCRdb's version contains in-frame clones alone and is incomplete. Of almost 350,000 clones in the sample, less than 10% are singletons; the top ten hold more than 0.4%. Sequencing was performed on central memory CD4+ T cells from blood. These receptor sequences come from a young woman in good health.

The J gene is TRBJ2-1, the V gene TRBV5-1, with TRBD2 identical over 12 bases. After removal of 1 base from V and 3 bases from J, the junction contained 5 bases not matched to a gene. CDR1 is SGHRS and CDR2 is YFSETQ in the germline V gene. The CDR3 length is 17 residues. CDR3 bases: TGCGCCAGCAGCTTGACTAGCGGGAGGTTGGTCTACAATGAGCAGTTCTTC. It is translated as CASSLTSGRLVYNEQFF.

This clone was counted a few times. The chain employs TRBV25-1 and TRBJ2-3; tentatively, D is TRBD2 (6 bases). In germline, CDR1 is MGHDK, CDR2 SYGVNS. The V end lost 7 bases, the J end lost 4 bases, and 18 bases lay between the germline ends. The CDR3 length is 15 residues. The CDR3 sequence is CASNPPGGKSDTQYF. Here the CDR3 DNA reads TGTGCCAGCAACCCTCCCGGCGGGAAATCAGATACGCAGTATTTT.

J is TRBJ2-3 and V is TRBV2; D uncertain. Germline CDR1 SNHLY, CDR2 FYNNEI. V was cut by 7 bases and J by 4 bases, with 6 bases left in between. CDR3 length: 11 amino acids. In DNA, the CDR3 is TGTGCCAGCACCAACTCAGATACGCAGTATTTT. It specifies CASTNSDTQYF.

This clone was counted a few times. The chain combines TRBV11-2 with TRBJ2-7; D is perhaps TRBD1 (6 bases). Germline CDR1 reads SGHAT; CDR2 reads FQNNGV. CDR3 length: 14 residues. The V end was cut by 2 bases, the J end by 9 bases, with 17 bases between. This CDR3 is CASSLTGQRNLQYF. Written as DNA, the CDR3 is TGTGCCAGCAGCTTAACCGGACAGAGGAATTTGCAGTACTTC.

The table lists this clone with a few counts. DNA for the CDR3: TGTGCCAGCAGGGGGACTAGCGGGAGCTTTGGTGAGCAGTTCTTC. Its translation: CASRGTSGSFGEQFF. The genes are TRBV2 and TRBJ2-1; TRBD2 matches 14 bases. From germline, CDR1 is SNHLY and CDR2 FYNNEI. This CDR3 is built from 15 residues. The V gene end was trimmed by 6 bases and the J gene end by 9 bases; junction bases not matched to a gene: 7.

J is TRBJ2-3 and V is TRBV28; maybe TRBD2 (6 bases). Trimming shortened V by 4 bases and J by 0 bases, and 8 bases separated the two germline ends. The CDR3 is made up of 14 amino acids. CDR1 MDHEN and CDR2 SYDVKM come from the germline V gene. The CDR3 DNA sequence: TGTGCCAGCAGTTCTAGCGATAGCACAGATACGCAGTATTTT. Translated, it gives CASSSSDSTDTQYF.

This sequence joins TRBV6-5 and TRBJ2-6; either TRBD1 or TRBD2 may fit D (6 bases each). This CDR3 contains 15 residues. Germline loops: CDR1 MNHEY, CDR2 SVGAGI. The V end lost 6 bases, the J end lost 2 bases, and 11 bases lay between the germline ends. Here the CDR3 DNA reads TGTGCCAGCAGAATGGGGGGCGCTGGGGCCAACGTCCTGACTTTC. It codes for CASRMGGAGANVLTF.

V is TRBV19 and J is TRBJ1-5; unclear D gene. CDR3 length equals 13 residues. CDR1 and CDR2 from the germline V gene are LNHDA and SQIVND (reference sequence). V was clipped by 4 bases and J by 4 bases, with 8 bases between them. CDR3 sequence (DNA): TGTGCCAGTAGTAATGGTGGTAATCAGCCCCAGCATTTT. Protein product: CASSNGGNQPQHF. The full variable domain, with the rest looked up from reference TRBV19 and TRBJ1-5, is DGGITQSPKYLFRKEGQNVTLSCEQNLNHDAMYWYRQDPGQGLRLIYYSQIVNDFQKGDIAEGYSVSREKKESFPLTVTSAQKNPTAFYLCASSNGGNQPQHFGDGTRLSIL.

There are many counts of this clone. The chain's CDR3 is CASSLVWDGYTF. The CDR3, as DNA: TGTGCCAGCAGCTTAGTGTGGGATGGCTACACCTTC. V usage is TRBV7-2 and J usage is TRBJ1-2; no firm D call. This CDR3 is built from 12 residues. The V gene's germline CDR1 is SGHTA and CDR2 FQGNSA. V was clipped by 1 base and J by 6 bases, with 6 bases between them.

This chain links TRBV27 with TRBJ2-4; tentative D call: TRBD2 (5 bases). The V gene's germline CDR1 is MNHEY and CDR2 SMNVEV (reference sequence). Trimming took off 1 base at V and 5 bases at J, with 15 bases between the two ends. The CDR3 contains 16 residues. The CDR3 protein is CASSLFPPSPQNIQYF. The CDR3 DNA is TGTGCCAGCAGTTTATTCCCCCCTAGCCCCCAAAACATTCAGTACTTC.

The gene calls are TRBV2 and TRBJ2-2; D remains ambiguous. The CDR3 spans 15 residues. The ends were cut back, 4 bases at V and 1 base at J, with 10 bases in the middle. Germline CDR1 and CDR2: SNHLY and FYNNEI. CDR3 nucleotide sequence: TGTGCCAGCAGTGTACGTCCGATGAACACCGGGGAGCTGTTTTTT. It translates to CASSVRPMNTGELFF.

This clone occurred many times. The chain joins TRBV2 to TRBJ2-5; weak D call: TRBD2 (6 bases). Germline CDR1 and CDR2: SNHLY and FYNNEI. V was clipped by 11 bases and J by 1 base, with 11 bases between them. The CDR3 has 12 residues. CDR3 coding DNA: TGTGCCCGCCAGGAGGGCCAAGAGACCCAGTACTTC. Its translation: CARQEGQETQYF.

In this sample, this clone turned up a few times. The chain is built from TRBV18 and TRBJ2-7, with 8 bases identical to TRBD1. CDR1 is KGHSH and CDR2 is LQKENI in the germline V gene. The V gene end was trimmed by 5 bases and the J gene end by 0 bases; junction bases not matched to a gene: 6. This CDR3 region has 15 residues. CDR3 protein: CASSAGQGLSYEQYF. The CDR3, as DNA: TGTGCCAGCTCAGCAGGACAGGGTCTCTCCTACGAGCAGTACTTC.

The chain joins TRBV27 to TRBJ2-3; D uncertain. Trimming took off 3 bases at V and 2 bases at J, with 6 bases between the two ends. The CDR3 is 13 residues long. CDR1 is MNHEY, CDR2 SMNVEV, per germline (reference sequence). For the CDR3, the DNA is TGTGCCAGCAGTTTGTTAAACACAGATACGCAGTATTTT. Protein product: CASSLLNTDTQYF.

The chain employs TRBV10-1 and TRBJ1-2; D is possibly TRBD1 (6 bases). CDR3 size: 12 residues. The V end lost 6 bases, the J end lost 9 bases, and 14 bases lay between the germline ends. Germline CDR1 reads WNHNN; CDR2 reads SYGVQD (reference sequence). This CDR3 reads CASRRQAPRYTF. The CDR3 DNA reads TGCGCCAGCAGAAGACAGGCCCCTCGCTACACCTTC.

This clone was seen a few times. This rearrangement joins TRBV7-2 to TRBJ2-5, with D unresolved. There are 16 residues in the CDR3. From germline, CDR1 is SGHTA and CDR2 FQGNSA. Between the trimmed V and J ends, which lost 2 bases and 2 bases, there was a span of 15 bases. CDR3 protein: CASSLLYAVNQETQYF. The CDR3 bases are TGTGCCAGCAGCTTACTGTATGCGGTAAATCAAGAGACCCAGTACTTC. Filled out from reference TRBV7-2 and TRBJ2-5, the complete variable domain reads GAGVSQSPSNKVTEKGKDVELRCDPISGHTALYWYRQSLGQGLEFLIYFQGNSAPDKSGLPSDRFSAERTGGSVSTLTIQRTQQEDSAVYLCASSLLYAVNQETQYFGPGTRLLVL.

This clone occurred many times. The DNA of the CDR3 is TGTGCCAGCAGCCAGTCGTCCGGGCAGTACTTC. Its protein product is CASSQSSGQYF. The chain carries TRBV6-6 and TRBJ2-7; D is unclear. Germline loops: CDR1 MNHNY, CDR2 SVGAGI (reference sequence). V was clipped by 6 bases and J by 9 bases, with 12 bases between them. The CDR3 extends over 11 amino acids.

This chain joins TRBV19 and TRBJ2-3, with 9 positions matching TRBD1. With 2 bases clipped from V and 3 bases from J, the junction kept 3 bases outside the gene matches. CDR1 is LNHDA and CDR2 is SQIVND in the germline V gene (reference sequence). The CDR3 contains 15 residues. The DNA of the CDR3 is TGTGCCAGTAGTATACCGGGACAGGGAACAGATACGCAGTATTTT. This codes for CASSIPGQGTDTQYF.

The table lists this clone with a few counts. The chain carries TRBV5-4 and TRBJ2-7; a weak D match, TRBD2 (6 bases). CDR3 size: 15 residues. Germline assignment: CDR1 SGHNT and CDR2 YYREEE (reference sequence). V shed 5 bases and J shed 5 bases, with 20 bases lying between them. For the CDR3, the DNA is TGTGCCAGCAGGGAGGGGCACCGGACGGTCCACGAGCAGTACTTC. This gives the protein CASREGHRTVHEQYF.

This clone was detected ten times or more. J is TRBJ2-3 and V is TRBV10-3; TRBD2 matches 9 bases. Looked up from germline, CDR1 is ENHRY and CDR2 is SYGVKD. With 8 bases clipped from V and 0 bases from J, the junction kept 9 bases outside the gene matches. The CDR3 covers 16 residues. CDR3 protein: CAIRSGRSSSTDTQYF. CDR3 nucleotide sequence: TGTGCCATCCGTAGCGGGAGATCATCTAGCACAGATACGCAGTATTTT.

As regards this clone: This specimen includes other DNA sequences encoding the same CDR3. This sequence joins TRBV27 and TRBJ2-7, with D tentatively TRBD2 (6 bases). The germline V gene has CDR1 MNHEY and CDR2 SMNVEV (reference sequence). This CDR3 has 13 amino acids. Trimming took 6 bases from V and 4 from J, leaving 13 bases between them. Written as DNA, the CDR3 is TGTGCCAGCAGCCTGGGACTGAATTACGAGCAGTACTTC. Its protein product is CASSLGLNYEQYF.

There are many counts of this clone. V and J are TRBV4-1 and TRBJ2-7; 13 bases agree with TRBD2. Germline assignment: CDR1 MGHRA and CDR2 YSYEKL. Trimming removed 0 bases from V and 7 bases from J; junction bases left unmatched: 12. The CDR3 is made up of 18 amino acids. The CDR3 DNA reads TGCGCCAGCAGCCAAGAGGTCTGGACTAGCGGGAGACAAAGGGAGCAGTACTTC. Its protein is CASSQEVWTSGRQREQYF.

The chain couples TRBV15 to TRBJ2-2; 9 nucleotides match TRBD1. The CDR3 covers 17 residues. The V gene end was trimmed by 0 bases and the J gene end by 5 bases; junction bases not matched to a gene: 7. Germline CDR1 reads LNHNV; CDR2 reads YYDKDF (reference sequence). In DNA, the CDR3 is TGTGCCACCAGCAGAGATTATGGACAGGGGCTAACCGGGGAGCTGTTTTTT. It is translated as CATSRDYGQGLTGELFF.

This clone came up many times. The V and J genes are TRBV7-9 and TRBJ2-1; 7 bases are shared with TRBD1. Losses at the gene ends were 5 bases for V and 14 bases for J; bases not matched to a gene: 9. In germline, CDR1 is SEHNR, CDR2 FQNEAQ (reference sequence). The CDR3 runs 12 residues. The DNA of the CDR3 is TGTGCCAGCAGCCCCACCGGCGACAGGGAGTTCTTC. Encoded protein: CASSPTGDREFF.

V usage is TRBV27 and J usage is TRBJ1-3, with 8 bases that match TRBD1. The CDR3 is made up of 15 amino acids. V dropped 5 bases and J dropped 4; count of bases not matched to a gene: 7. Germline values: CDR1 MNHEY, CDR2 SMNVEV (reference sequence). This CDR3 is CASSPNQGAGNTIYF. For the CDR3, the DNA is TGTGCCAGCAGTCCGAATCAGGGGGCAGGAAACACCATATATTTT.

The CDR3 loop reads CASSYSQGYEQYF. CDR3 in DNA: TGTGCCAGCAGTTACTCTCAGGGCTACGAGCAGTACTTC. The chain joins TRBV6-5 to TRBJ2-7; D perhaps matches TRBD1 (5 bases). This CDR3 contains 13 residues. V was shortened by 0 bases and J by 3 bases, with 6 bases between the two germline ends. Germline loops: CDR1 MNHEY, CDR2 SVGAGI.

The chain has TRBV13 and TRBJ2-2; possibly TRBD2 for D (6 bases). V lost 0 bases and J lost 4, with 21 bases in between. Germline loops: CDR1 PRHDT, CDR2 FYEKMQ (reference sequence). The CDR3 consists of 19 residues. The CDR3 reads CASSLGLRDRYRGTGELFF. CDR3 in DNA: TGTGCCAGCAGCTTAGGCCTGCGGGACCGCTACCGCGGCACCGGGGAGCTGTTTTTT.